Given below is one T cell receptor beta chain in context. Its antigen is currently unknown. CDR3 size: 16 residues. From germline, CDR1 is SGHDN and CDR2 FVKESK. The V gene end was trimmed by 1 base and the J gene end by 9 bases; junction bases not matched to a gene: 15. The assay was immunoSEQ multiplex PCR, and TCRdb's table has in-frame clones only and misses some. Of about 130,000 clones in the sample, approximately 82% were seen once. This sample was included in a study of cytomegalovirus exposure and HLA in healthy donors. The study, taken as a whole, reports: The majority of TCR sequences were rare, yet some public TCRs appeared in many donors. It was reported that the classifier diagnosed cytomegalovirus status with high specificity and sensitivity in both the original and validation cohorts. Some TCR beta chains (roughly 150 of them) were listed as cytomegalovirus-associated.

The sequenced sample consisted of PBMCs. The chain is built from TRBV14 and TRBJ2-7; 7 nucleotides line up with TRBD2. The sequence was collected from a man in his thirties or forties in good health and CMV-seropositive. CDR3 DNA: TGTGCCAGCAGCCAAGGGTGGCAGGGCCGACCGGGAGGGCAGTACTTC. This translates into CASSQGWQGRPGGQYF.